This T cell receptor beta chain originates from a study of shared clonotypes between healthy human individuals. Across several immunoSEQ plates, the genomic DNA of each subset was split evenly. Sequencing used immunoSEQ multiplex PCR; TCRdb keeps in-frame clones, though not all of them. The table has fewer than 3 million clones, about nine tenths seen once; the top ten hold 0.37%. The length of the CDR3 is 13 residues. CDR1 and CDR2 (germline): MNHEY, SVGAGI. The V gene end was trimmed by 5 bases and the J gene end by 11 bases; junction bases not matched to a gene: 9. The chain employs TRBV6-5 and TRBJ1-1; 9 nucleotides align to TRBD1. The TCR originated in a man aged 18 to 29 in good health. Some clones in this sample may be carry-over from other donors' samples. Sequencing input: naive CD4+ T cells from PBMCs. Sample subset: CD45RA+ positively selected. Here the CDR3 DNA reads TGTGCCAGCAGTGAGGGACAGGGCAGTTTGGCTTTCTTT. Protein: CASSEGQGSLAFF.